The 14 T cell receptor beta chains below were found in one sample sequenced in a study of EBV T-cell therapy then PD-1 blockade in nasopharyngeal carcinoma. These receptors have no identified antigens. Treatment reported: AdE1-LMPpoly-expanded autologous EBV-specific T-cell therapy followed by anti-PD-1 nivolumab. The method was immunoSEQ multiplex PCR; TCRdb's version includes in-frame clones alone and lacks a portion of them. The sample records roughly 20,000 clones, 84% being singletons. This specimen was CD8+ T cells from blood, taken at approximately day 31 from a patient whose treatment included autologous EBV-specific T cells and nivolumab. These receptor sequences come from a middle-aged man with nasopharyngeal carcinoma.

The rearrangement links TRBV27 to TRBJ2-1, with 10 bases fitting TRBD2. The length of the CDR3 is 15 residues. Per the germline V gene, CDR1 is MNHEY and CDR2 is SMNVEV (reference sequence). With 5 bases clipped from V and 2 bases from J, the junction kept 3 bases outside the gene matches. The CDR3 protein is CASSPSGGAYNEQFF. The CDR3 DNA follows: TGTGCCAGCAGTCCCAGCGGGGGGGCCTACAATGAGCAGTTCTTC.

The V and J genes are TRBV2 and TRBJ2-1, with 9 bases lining up with TRBD2. CDR3 length: 16 amino acids. Germline CDR1 and CDR2: SNHLY and FYNNEI. Germline trimming cut 2 bases from V and 3 bases from J; bases unmatched to any gene: 5. The CDR3: CASSEFGGGVYNEQFF. CDR3 nucleotide sequence: TGTGCCAGCAGTGAATTCGGCGGGGGGGTCTACAATGAGCAGTTCTTC.

For the CDR3, the DNA is TGCGCCAGCAGCTCAGACAGCTTTGCAACTAATGAAAAACTGTTTTTT. The encoded protein is CASSSDSFATNEKLFF. The V call is TRBV5-1, the J call TRBJ1-4; weak D call: TRBD1 (5 bases). Germline assignment: CDR1 SGHRS and CDR2 YFSETQ. Deletions cut 3 bases from V and 0 bases from J, with 12 bases between. This CDR3 has 16 amino acids.

The rearrangement uses TRBV15 and TRBJ1-4; D perhaps matches TRBD1 (5 bases). This CDR3 has 14 residues. Trimming took off 2 bases at V and 7 bases at J, with 11 bases between the two ends. Germline V gene lookup returns CDR1 LNHNV and CDR2 YYDKDF (reference sequence). The CDR3 reads CATSRNRDVEKLFF. The CDR3, as DNA: TGTGCCACCAGCAGAAACCGGGACGTTGAAAAACTGTTTTTT.

This chain links TRBV30 with TRBJ1-1; D call uncertain. The CDR3 is made up of 12 amino acids. V was shortened by 3 bases and J by 5 bases, with 10 bases between the two germline ends. From germline, CDR1 is GTSNPN and CDR2 SVGIG (reference sequence). CDR3 DNA: TGTGCCTGGAGCCCCTTCGGGACTGAAGCTTTCTTT. It yields the protein CAWSPFGTEAFF.

This clone is a singleton in its sample. The J gene is TRBJ2-7, the V gene TRBV30; a weak D match, TRBD1 (5 bases). This CDR3 contains 16 residues. V lost 0 bases and J 0 bases, leaving 15 bases between the germline ends. The germline gives CDR1 GTSNPN, CDR2 SVGIG (reference sequence). CDR3 coding DNA: TGTGCCTGGAGTGTAAGAGGCAGGGCCCCCTCCTACGAGCAGTACTTC. This codes for CAWSVRGRAPSYEQYF.

The genes are TRBV27 and TRBJ2-3; 7 nucleotides match TRBD1. The CDR3 sequence is 13 residues long. Germline values: CDR1 MNHEY, CDR2 SMNVEV (reference sequence). With V trimmed by 7 bases and J by 11 bases, 12 bases remained unmatched. CDR3 protein: CASNVQGRVEQYF. CDR3 nucleotide sequence: TGTGCCAGCAACGTACAGGGGCGCGTAGAGCAGTATTTT.

V is TRBV27 and J is TRBJ1-3; D remains unclear. Trimming took 3 bases from V and 3 from J, leaving 12 bases between them. Germline CDR1 is MNHEY and CDR2 is SMNVEV (reference sequence). The CDR3 consists of 15 residues. The chain's CDR3 is CASSLGSALGNTIYF. DNA of the CDR3: TGTGCCAGCAGTTTGGGCAGCGCCCTTGGAAACACCATATATTTT.

The rearrangement links TRBV6-2 or TRBV6-3 to TRBJ2-1; perhaps D is TRBD1 or TRBD2 (5 bases each). This CDR3 is built from 14 residues. Germline values: CDR1 MNHEY, CDR2 SVGEGT. V was shortened by 5 bases and J by 9 bases, with 17 bases between the two germline ends. In nucleotides, the CDR3 is TGTGCCAGCAGTCTACCGAGGGACGTAGGTGAGCAGTTCTTC. It yields the protein CASSLPRDVGEQFF.

The chain carries TRBV28 and TRBJ1-1, with 8 bases identical to TRBD1. The germline CDR1 and CDR2 sequences are MDHEN and SYDVKM. Germline trimming cut 6 bases from V and 4 bases from J; bases unmatched to any gene: 7. This CDR3 comprises 14 residues. For the CDR3, the DNA is TGTGCCAGCAGGGGGACAGGTTTGGGCACTGAAGCTTTCTTT. Protein sequence: CASRGTGLGTEAFF.

This rearrangement joins TRBV27 to TRBJ2-1; 13 positions match TRBD2. J lost 8 bases, V lost 6 bases, and 7 bases had no gene match. The CDR3 is 15 amino acids. CDR1 and CDR2 (germline): MNHEY, SMNVEV (reference sequence). The CDR3 DNA is TGTGCCAGCAGACCCGGGACTAGCGGGGTAGATGAGCAGTTCTTC. Translated: CASRPGTSGVDEQFF.

The V and J genes are TRBV5-1 and TRBJ2-1; 7 nucleotides align to TRBD1. The CDR3 is made up of 14 amino acids. V lost 7 bases and J lost 5; bases outside the gene matches: 9. The germline V gene has CDR1 SGHRS and CDR2 YFSETQ. This chain's CDR3 is CASGRDRENNEQFF. The CDR3 coding sequence is TGCGCCAGCGGCCGAGACAGGGAGAACAATGAGCAGTTCTTC.

The chain carries TRBV6-1 and TRBJ1-2; D gene ambiguous. V shed 3 bases and J shed 8 bases, with 10 bases lying between them. CDR3 length: 12 amino acids. The germline V gene has CDR1 MNHNS and CDR2 SASEGT. The CDR3 DNA is TGTGCCAGCAGTGAGGGGTCTGGGGGCTACACCTTC. It specifies CASSEGSGGYTF.

The chain links TRBV5-4 to TRBJ2-7; 9 bases line up with TRBD2. V lost 2 bases to trimming and J lost 6 bases; unmatched junction nucleotides: 3. The CDR3 length is 13 residues. Germline assignment: CDR1 SGHNT and CDR2 YYREEE (reference sequence). CDR3 protein: CASSFAGGPEQYF. The DNA of the CDR3 is TGTGCCAGCAGCTTCGCGGGGGGGCCCGAGCAGTACTTC.